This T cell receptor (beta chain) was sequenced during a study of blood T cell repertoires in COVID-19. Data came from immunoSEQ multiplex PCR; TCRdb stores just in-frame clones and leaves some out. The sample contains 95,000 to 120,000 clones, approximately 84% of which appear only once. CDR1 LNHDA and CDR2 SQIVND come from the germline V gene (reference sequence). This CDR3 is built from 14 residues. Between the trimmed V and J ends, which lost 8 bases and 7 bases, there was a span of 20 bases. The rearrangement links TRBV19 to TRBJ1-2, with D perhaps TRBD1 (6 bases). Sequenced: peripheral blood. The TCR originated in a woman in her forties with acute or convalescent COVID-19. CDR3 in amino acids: CASFLSGGPGGYTF. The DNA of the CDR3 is TGTGCCAGTTTCCTCTCCGGGGGGCCGGGTGGCTACACCTTC.